The next 10 T cell receptor beta chains were all read from a single sample in a study of radiation and T cells in renal cell carcinoma. The time point denotes: baseline pretreatment blood. Treatment indicated: 15 Gy SBRT to primary tumor, nephrectomy 4 weeks later. TCRdb keeps only in-frame clones here, not all; method: immunoSEQ multiplex PCR. This sample has around 140,000 clones, with approximately 82% found just once. The sequences come from blood, collected from a patient whose treatment included radiotherapy and nephrectomy. These receptors all stem from a woman aged 50 to 60 with renal cell carcinoma.

This sequence joins TRBV29-1 and TRBJ1-2; 7 positions match TRBD1. This CDR3 region has 13 residues. Germline assignment: CDR1 SQVTM and CDR2 ANQGSEA. V lost 8 bases to trimming and J lost 4 bases; unmatched junction nucleotides: 10. The CDR3 DNA sequence: TGCAGCTCTGAGGCGGCAGGGGGCTATGGCTACACCTTC. It yields the protein CSSEAAGGYGYTF. The full variable domain, rest sourced from reference TRBV29-1 and TRBJ1-2, is SAVISQKPSRDICQRGTSLTIQCQVDSQVTMMFWYRQQPGQSLTLIATANQGSEATYESGFVIDKFPISRPNLTFSTLTVSNMSPEDSSIYLCSSEAAGGYGYTFGSGTRLTVV.

This clone appeared a few times. V gene TRBV19 combines with J gene TRBJ1-5; a possible D gene is TRBD1 (5 bases). Trimming took off 7 bases at V and 6 bases at J, with 13 bases between the two ends. CDR1 and CDR2 (germline): LNHDA, SQIVND (reference sequence). The CDR3 totals 13 residues. This CDR3 is CASTTTESQPQHF. The CDR3 DNA sequence: TGTGCCAGTACCACGACAGAAAGTCAGCCCCAGCATTTT. Full variable domain (remainder filled in from reference TRBV19 and TRBJ1-5): DGGITQSPKYLFRKEGQNVTLSCEQNLNHDAMYWYRQDPGQGLRLIYYSQIVNDFQKGDIAEGYSVSREKKESFPLTVTSAQKNPTAFYLCASTTTESQPQHFGDGTRLSIL.

The chain combines TRBV2 with TRBJ2-3, with 9 nucleotides matching TRBD2. With 6 bases clipped from V and 1 base from J, the junction kept 14 bases outside the gene matches. CDR1 and CDR2 from the germline V gene are SNHLY and FYNNEI. The CDR3 totals 18 residues. DNA of the CDR3: TGTGCCAGCAGCCGAACCCTCTCGACTAGCGGAGGCACAGATACGCAGTATTTT. Amino acids: CASSRTLSTSGGTDTQYF.

The chain joins TRBV12-5 to TRBJ2-1; D remains unclear. Trimming shortened V by 2 bases and J by 7 bases, and 3 bases separated the two germline ends. In germline, CDR1 is LGHNT, CDR2 FRNRAP. This CDR3 is 11 amino acids long. The CDR3 protein is CASGLLNEQFF. Written as DNA, the CDR3 is TGTGCTAGTGGTTTGTTGAATGAGCAGTTCTTC.

The V call is TRBV5-4, the J call TRBJ1-3; tentative D call: TRBD1 (6 bases). The CDR3 has 16 amino acids. CDR1 is SGHNT, CDR2 YYREEE, per germline (reference sequence). Trimming removed 3 bases from V and 0 bases from J, with 13 bases in between. The CDR3 bases are TGTGCCAGCAGCTCCGGGGGCGGAAACTCTGGAAACACCATATATTTT. Protein product: CASSSGGGNSGNTIYF.

The V call is TRBV5-6, the J call TRBJ2-6, with 7 bases identical to TRBD2. The CDR3 has 18 residues. Germline-derived CDR1 and CDR2 are SGHDT and YYEEEE. Germline trimming cut 4 bases from V and 0 bases from J; bases unmatched to any gene: 10. The DNA of the CDR3 is TGTGCCAGCAGCCCCCGGGAGGTCCGATACTCTGGGGCCAACGTCCTGACTTTC. This translates into CASSPREVRYSGANVLTF.

This sequence joins TRBV4-3 and TRBJ2-7, with D possibly matching TRBD2 (5 bases). The CDR3 runs to 13 residues. Germline CDR1 reads LGHNA; CDR2 reads YSLEER. V lost 2 bases and J 6 bases, leaving 11 bases between the germline ends. The CDR3 protein is CASSQSASTEQYF. For the CDR3, the DNA is TGCGCCAGCAGCCAATCCGCTAGCACCGAGCAGTACTTC.

The V call is TRBV7-9, the J call TRBJ1-1; 7 nucleotides match TRBD1. The CDR3 loop spans 15 amino acids. Germline V gene data show CDR1 as SEHNR and CDR2 as FQNEAQ (reference sequence). With V trimmed by 2 bases and J by 4 bases, 7 bases remained unmatched. DNA of the CDR3: TGTGCCAGCAGCTTAATGCCGACAGGGCTCACTGAAGCTTTCTTT. Translated, it gives CASSLMPTGLTEAFF.

The chain employs TRBV30 and TRBJ2-3; TRBD2 aligns across 7 bases. Germline CDR1 reads GTSNPN; CDR2 reads SVGIG (reference sequence). Losses at the gene ends were 3 bases for V and 3 bases for J; bases not matched to a gene: 12. CDR3 size: 16 residues. The chain's CDR3 is CAWSPGLAESTDTQYF. CDR3 nucleotides: TGTGCCTGGAGCCCGGGGCTAGCGGAGAGTACAGATACGCAGTATTTT.

The rearrangement links TRBV15 to TRBJ1-2; 10 bases fit TRBD1. Germline V gene data show CDR1 as LNHNV and CDR2 as YYDKDF (reference sequence). The length of the CDR3 is 11 residues. The trim removed 8 bases at V and 9 bases at J, leaving 3 bases unmatched. In DNA form, the CDR3 reads TGTGCCACCTGGACAGGGGGTCGCTACACCTTC. Amino acid sequence: CATWTGGRYTF.